The 10 T cell receptor beta chains below were found in one sample sequenced in a study of control samples from healthy donors and cancer patients. The table came from immunoSEQ multiplex PCR; TCRdb's copy has only in-frame clones and leaves some out. This table holds 90,000 to 150,000 clones, roughly 90% found once. Sequenced: blood. The receptors come from a woman younger than 30 in good health.

This chain joins TRBV5-6 and TRBJ1-1, with D unclear. The CDR3 is 13 residues long. The germline V and J ends were trimmed by 0 bases and 8 bases, with 11 bases remaining between them. Germline CDR1 reads SGHDT; CDR2 reads YYEEEE. The CDR3 sequence: CASSLGRTPEAFF. The CDR3 DNA reads as TGTGCCAGCAGCTTGGGACGGACTCCAGAAGCTTTCTTT.

Judged by abundance, this clone is medium-sized. The CDR3 is CASSLVARTYEQYF. The CDR3 bases are TGTGCCAGCAGCTTGGTTGCTAGAACCTACGAGCAGTACTTC. The V and J genes are TRBV5-6 and TRBJ2-7; no firm D call. Germline V gene sequence: CDR1 SGHDT, CDR2 YYEEEE. V gave up 0 bases and J gave up 2 bases, with 9 bases separating them. The CDR3 contains 14 residues.

The chain links TRBV28 to TRBJ2-5, with 10 positions matching TRBD2. The CDR3 runs to 16 residues. Germline CDR1 is MDHEN and CDR2 is SYDVKM. Losses at the gene ends were 5 bases for V and 2 bases for J; bases not matched to a gene: 8. The CDR3 sequence is CASSPRTSGDQETQYF. Written as DNA, the CDR3 is TGTGCCAGCAGTCCTCGGACTAGCGGAGATCAAGAGACCCAGTACTTC.

The rearrangement joins TRBV5-1 to TRBJ2-3; the match to TRBD2 covers 8 bases. Unmatched junction bases numbered 2, after V lost 3 bases and J lost 5 bases. The length of the CDR3 is 13 residues. CDR1 SGHRS and CDR2 YFSETQ come from the germline V gene. CDR3 sequence (DNA): TGCGCCAGCAGCTCAGCGGGAGAAGATACGCAGTATTTT. This codes for CASSSAGEDTQYF.

The chain uses TRBV27 and TRBJ1-5; D is ambiguous. Looked up from germline, CDR1 is MNHEY and CDR2 is SMNVEV (reference sequence). The CDR3 has 15 residues. Trimming stripped 6 bases from V and 2 bases from J, with 14 bases between. The CDR3 region has the DNA TGTGCCAGCAGCCCCTACCGGGCGGGCAATCAGCCCCAGCATTTT. Protein sequence: CASSPYRAGNQPQHF.

The chain has TRBV28 and TRBJ2-1, with TRBD2 as a possible D gene (5 bases). There are 14 residues in the CDR3. Looked up from germline, CDR1 is MDHEN and CDR2 is SYDVKM. Trimming pared 9 bases from V and 4 bases from J, leaving 16 bases between. This CDR3 reads CASSTTSFYNEQFF. CDR3 DNA: TGTGCCAGTTCGACAACTAGTTTTTACAATGAGCAGTTCTTC.

This chain links TRBV3-1 (or the pseudogene TRBV3-2) with TRBJ2-7; 9 nucleotides align to TRBD1. Germline CDR1 is LGHDT and CDR2 is YNNKEL (reference sequence). The CDR3 has 15 amino acids. V lost 4 bases, J lost 3 bases, and 7 bases stayed unmatched. Here the CDR3 DNA reads TGTGCCAGCAGCCCTATACAGGGGGCTTACTACGAGCAGTACTTC. Amino acids: CASSPIQGAYYEQYF.

The genes are TRBV28 and TRBJ1-2; 9 bases agree with TRBD1. Germline CDR1 and CDR2: MDHEN and SYDVKM. The J segment lost 6 bases and the V segment lost 8 bases, leaving 13 bases of the junction unmatched. This CDR3 region has 15 residues. CDR3: CASSTPGQGNHGYTF. The CDR3 region has the DNA TGTGCCAGCTCTACGCCGGGACAGGGTAATCATGGCTACACCTTC.

The chain is built from TRBV7-2 and TRBJ2-3; the match to TRBD1 covers 7 bases. The J segment lost 2 bases and the V segment lost 5 bases, leaving 10 bases of the junction unmatched. The germline gives CDR1 SGHTA, CDR2 FQGNSA. The CDR3 sequence is 16 residues long. In DNA, the CDR3 is TGTGCCAGCAGCCCACTGGGACAGATGCTCACAGATACGCAGTATTTT. Residues: CASSPLGQMLTDTQYF.

The CDR3 reads CASSLWGRETQYF. CDR3 coding DNA: TGTGCCAGCAGCTTGTGGGGGAGGGAGACCCAGTACTTC. This chain connects TRBV5-5 to TRBJ2-5; tentative D call: TRBD2 (6 bases). The germline CDR1 and CDR2 sequences are SGHKS and YYEKEE (reference sequence). The V gene lost 1 base and the J gene lost 5 bases, with 9 bases spanning the gap. There are 13 residues in the CDR3.